This TCR beta chain emerged from a study of early T cells in non-severe SARS-CoV-2 infection. Turning to the study itself: RNA in bulk from unsorted whole blood was sequenced, and chains were unpaired.

The ends were cut back, 5 bases at V and 2 bases at J, with 0 bases in the middle. The germline gives CDR1 MDHEN, CDR2 SYDVKM. The CDR3 runs 10 residues. The protocol attached unique molecular identifiers to individual cDNA molecules. TCRdb reanalysed the 5' RACE reads using MiXCR and keeps one entry per CDR3 protein. Here the sample spans tens of thousands of distinct CDR3 sequences, 12% to 15% being singletons. This clonotype was recorded once. The chain recombines TRBV28 with TRBJ1-2, with D hard to call. Input material: whole blood. This sequence originates from an adult who was a healthcare worker with PCR-confirmed SARS-CoV-2 infection or an uninfected control (not recorded which). The CDR3 is CASSNYGYTF. CDR3 in DNA: TGTGCCAGCAGTAACTATGGCTACACCTTC.